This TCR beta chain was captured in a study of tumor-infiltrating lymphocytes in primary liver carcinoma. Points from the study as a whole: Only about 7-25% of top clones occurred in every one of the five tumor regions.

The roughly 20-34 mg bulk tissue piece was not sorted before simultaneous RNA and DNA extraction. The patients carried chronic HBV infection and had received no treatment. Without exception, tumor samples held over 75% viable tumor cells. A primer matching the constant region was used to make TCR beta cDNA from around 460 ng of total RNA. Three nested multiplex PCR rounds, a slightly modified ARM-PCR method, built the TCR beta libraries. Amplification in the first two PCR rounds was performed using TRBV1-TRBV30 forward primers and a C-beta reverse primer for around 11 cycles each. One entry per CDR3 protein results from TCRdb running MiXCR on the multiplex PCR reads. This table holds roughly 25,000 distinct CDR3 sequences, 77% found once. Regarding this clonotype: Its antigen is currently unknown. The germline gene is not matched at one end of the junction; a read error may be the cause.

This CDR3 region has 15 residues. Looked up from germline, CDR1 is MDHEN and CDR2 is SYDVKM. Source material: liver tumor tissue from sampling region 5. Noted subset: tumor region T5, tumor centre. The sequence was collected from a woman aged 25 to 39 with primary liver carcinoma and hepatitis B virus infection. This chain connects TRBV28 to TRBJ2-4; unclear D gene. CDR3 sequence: CAGSLWAEGKNIQYF. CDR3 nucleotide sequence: TGTGCCGGCAGTTTATGGGCGGAAGGCAAAAACATTCAGTACTTC.